The entry below describes one TCR beta chain. The antigen is unknown. One end of the junction does not line up with germline, which may come from a read error. The data stem from a study of shared clonotypes between healthy human individuals. Study as a whole: CD4 naive and CD4 memory each took three plates per donor, while CD8 naive took two and CD8 memory one.

CDR1 and CDR2 from the germline V gene are DFQATT and SNEGSKA (reference sequence). The CDR3 is 10 residues long. Method: immunoSEQ multiplex PCR; TCRdb's copy keeps in-frame clones and lacks some. Of 2 million to 3 million clones in the sample, approximately 94% are singletons; the top ten hold roughly 0.39%. General study points: Naive subsets, compared against memory subsets, generally had larger estimated richness values.

The material sequenced was naive CD4+ T cells from PBMCs. Documented subset: CD45RA+ positively selected. This chain joins TRBV20-1 and TRBJ2-7, with 9 bases identical to TRBD2. The source is a man aged 18 to 35 in good health. Some clones in this sample may be carry-over from other donors' samples. CDR3 sequence reads: CSASGGRAHF. The DNA for the CDR3 is TGCAGTGCTAGTGGCGGGAGGGCACACTTC.